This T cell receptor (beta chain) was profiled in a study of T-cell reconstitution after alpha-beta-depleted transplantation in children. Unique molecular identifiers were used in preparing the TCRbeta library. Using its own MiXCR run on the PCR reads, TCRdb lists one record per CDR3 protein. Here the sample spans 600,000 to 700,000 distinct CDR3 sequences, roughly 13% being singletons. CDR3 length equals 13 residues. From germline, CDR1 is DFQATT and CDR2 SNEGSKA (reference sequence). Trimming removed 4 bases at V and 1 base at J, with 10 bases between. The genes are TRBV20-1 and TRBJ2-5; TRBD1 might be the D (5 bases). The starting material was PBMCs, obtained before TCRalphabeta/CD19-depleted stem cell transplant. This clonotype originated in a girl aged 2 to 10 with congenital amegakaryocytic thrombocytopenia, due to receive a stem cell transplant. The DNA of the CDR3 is TGCAGTGCTACCTACAGGTTCCAAGAGACCCAGTACTTC. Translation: CSATYRFQETQYF.